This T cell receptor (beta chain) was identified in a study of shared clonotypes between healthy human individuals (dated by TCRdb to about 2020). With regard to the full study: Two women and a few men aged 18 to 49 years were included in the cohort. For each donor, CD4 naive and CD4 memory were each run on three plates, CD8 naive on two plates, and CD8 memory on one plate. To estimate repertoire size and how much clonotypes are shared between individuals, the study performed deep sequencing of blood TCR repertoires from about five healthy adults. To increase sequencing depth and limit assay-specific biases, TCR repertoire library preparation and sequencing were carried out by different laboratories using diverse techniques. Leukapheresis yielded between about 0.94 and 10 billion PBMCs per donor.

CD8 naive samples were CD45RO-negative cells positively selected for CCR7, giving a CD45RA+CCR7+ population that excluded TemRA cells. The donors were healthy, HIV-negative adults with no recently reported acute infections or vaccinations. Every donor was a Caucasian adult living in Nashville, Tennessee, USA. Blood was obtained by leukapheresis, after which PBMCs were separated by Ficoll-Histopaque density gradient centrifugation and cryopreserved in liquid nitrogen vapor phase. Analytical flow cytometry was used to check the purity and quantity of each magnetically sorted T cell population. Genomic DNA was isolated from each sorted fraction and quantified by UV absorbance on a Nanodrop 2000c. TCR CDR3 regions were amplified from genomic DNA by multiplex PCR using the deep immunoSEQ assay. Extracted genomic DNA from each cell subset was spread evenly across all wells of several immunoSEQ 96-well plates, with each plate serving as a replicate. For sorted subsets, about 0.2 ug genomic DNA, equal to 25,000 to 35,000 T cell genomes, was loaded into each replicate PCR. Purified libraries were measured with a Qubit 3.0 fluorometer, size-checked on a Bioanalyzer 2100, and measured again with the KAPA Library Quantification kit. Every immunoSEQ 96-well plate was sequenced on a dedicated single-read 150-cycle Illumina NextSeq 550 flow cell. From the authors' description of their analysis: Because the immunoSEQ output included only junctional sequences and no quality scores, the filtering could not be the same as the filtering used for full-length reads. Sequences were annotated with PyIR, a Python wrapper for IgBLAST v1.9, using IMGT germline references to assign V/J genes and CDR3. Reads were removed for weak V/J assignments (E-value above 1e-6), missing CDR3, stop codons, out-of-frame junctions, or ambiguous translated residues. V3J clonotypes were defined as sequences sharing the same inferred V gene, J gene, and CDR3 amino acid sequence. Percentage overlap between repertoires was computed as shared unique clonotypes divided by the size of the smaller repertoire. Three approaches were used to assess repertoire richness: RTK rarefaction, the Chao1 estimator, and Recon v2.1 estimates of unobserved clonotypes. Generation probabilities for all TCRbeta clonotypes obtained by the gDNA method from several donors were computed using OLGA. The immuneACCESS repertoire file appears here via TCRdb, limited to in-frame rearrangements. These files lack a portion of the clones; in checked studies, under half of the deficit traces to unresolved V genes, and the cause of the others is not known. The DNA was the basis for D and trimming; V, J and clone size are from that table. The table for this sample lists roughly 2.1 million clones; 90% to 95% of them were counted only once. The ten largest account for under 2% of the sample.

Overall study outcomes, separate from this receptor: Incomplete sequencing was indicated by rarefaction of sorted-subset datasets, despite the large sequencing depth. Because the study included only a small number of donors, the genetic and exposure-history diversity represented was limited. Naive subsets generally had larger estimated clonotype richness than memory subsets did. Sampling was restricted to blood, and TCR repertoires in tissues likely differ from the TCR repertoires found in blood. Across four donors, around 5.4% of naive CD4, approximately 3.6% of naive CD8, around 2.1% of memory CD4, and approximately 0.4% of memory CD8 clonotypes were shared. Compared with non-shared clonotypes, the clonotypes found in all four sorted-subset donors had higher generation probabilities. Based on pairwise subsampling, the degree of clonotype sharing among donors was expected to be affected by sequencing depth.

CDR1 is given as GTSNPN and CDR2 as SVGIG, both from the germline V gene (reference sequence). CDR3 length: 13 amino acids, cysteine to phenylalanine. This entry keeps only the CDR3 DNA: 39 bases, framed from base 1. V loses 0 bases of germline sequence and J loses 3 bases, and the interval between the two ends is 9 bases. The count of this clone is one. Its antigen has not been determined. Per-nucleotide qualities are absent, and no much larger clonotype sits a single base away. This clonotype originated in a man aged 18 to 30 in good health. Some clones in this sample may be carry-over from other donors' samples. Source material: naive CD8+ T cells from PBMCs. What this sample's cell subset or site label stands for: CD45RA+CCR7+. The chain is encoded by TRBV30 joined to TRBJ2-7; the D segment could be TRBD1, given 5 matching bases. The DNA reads TGTGCCTGGAGTGTAAGACAGAACTACGAGCAGTACTTC. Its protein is CAWSVRQNYEQYF.